The 26 T cell receptor beta chains below come from one sample, sequenced in a study of blood T cell repertoires in COVID-19. Measured with immunoSEQ multiplex PCR; TCRdb has only the in-frame clones, and not every one. Of fewer than 300,000 clones detected, roughly 86% appear once; the ten largest clones hold roughly 0.8%. Sequences were obtained from peripheral blood. The receptors come from a woman between 25 and 40 years old with acute or convalescent COVID-19.

The rearrangement links TRBV6-1 to TRBJ2-7; 7 nucleotides align to TRBD1. The CDR3 totals 15 residues. V lost 2 bases and J lost 2; bases outside the gene matches: 6. Germline values: CDR1 MNHNS, CDR2 SASEGT. CDR3 nucleotide sequence: TGTGCCAGCAGTGAAACCACAGGGGCGCCCTACGAGCAGTACTTC. As protein: CASSETTGAPYEQYF.

The chain joins TRBV5-4 to TRBJ1-6, with D perhaps TRBD1 (6 bases). This CDR3 has 15 residues. Germline V gene data show CDR1 as SGHNT and CDR2 as YYREEE (reference sequence). V lost 1 base to trimming and J lost 7 bases, with 12 bases between them. This CDR3 is CASSLTDRSNSPLHF. The CDR3, as DNA: TGTGCCAGCAGCTTGACCGACAGGAGCAATTCACCCCTCCACTTT.

The CDR3 here is CASSRVASSYNEQFF. CDR3 nucleotides: TGCGCCAGCAGCCGAGTAGCGAGCTCCTACAATGAGCAGTTCTTC. The chain carries TRBV4-3 and TRBJ2-1, with D possibly TRBD2 on 5 matching bases. From germline, CDR1 is LGHNA and CDR2 YSLEER. The CDR3 contains 15 residues. The V end was cut by 4 bases, the J end by 0 bases, with 10 bases between.

The rearrangement links TRBV7-9 to TRBJ1-2; possibly TRBD1 for D (6 bases). This CDR3 contains 13 residues. Trimming pared 5 bases from V and 4 bases from J, leaving 11 bases between. Germline assignment: CDR1 SEHNR and CDR2 FQNEAQ (reference sequence). The CDR3 here is CASSDTGIYGYTF. In DNA, the CDR3 is TGTGCCAGCAGCGATACAGGGATCTATGGCTACACCTTC.

V and J are TRBV20-1 and TRBJ1-5; TRBD1 matches 8 bases. The CDR3 is made up of 14 amino acids. Germline V CDR1 and CDR2: DFQATT, SNEGSKA (reference sequence). V was clipped by 3 bases and J by 4 bases; unmatched bases: 5. As DNA, the CDR3 is TGCAGTGCTAGTTGGCAGGGGGCGAATCAGCCCCAGCATTTT. Amino acid sequence: CSASWQGANQPQHF.

V is TRBV25-1 and J is TRBJ2-5; 11 bases line up with TRBD1. Losses at the gene ends were 6 bases for V and 4 bases for J; bases not matched to a gene: 7. The germline gives CDR1 MGHDK, CDR2 SYGVNS. The CDR3 runs to 15 residues. CDR3 protein: CASRDQGQGGETQYF. DNA for the CDR3: TGTGCCAGCAGGGACCAGGGACAGGGGGGAGAGACCCAGTACTTC. Combining the CDR3 with reference TRBV25-1 and TRBJ2-5 gives the whole variable domain EADIYQTPRYLVIGTGKKITLECSQTMGHDKMYWYQQDPGMELHLIHYSYGVNSTEKGDLSSESTVSRIRTEHFPLTLESARPSHTSQYLCASRDQGQGGETQYFGPGTRLLVL.

V usage is TRBV10-2 and J usage is TRBJ2-7, with D possibly matching TRBD2 (6 bases). Germline V gene sequence: CDR1 WSHSY, CDR2 SAAADI. V gave up 8 bases and J gave up 5 bases, with 22 bases separating them. The CDR3 extends over 15 amino acids. The CDR3 sequence is CASEKTGTGGNEQYF. CDR3 in DNA: TGCGCCAGCGAGAAGACCGGGACTGGGGGGAACGAGCAGTACTTC.

The J gene is TRBJ1-1, the V gene TRBV6-5, with TRBD1 as a possible D gene (5 bases). Germline values: CDR1 MNHEY, CDR2 SVGAGI. CDR3 length: 12 residues. Trimming took off 8 bases at V and 2 bases at J, with 9 bases between the two ends. Here the CDR3 DNA reads TGTGCCAGCGGACATTTAAACACTGAAGCTTTCTTT. Its protein product is CASGHLNTEAFF.

The V call is TRBV19, the J call TRBJ2-7; TRBD2 is a possible D gene (7 bases). This CDR3 contains 15 residues. Looked up from germline, CDR1 is LNHDA and CDR2 is SQIVND (reference sequence). The germline V and J ends were trimmed by 4 bases and 2 bases, with 15 bases remaining between them. Here the CDR3 DNA reads TGTGCCAGTAGTACCACAGGGAGGGCTACCTACGAGCAGTACTTC. It translates to CASSTTGRATYEQYF.

The chain uses TRBV7-2 and TRBJ2-5; D perhaps matches TRBD1 (5 bases). CDR3 length: 18 residues. Trimming stripped 2 bases from V and 0 bases from J, with 19 bases between. Germline assignment: CDR1 SGHTA and CDR2 FQGNSA. The CDR3 coding sequence is TGTGCCAGCAGCTTACCGGACGGACAAAATATTTACCAAGAGACCCAGTACTTC. As protein: CASSLPDGQNIYQETQYF.

This clone occurred once. The chain uses TRBV5-1 and TRBJ2-1; 12 nucleotides align to TRBD2. CDR1 and CDR2 from the germline V gene are SGHRS and YFSETQ. The CDR3 extends over 18 amino acids. J gave up 3 bases and V 0 bases, and 7 bases lay outside the gene matches. CDR3 DNA sequence: TGCGCCAGCAGCTTGGCGGCTAGCGGGAGGGCCGTCTACAATGAGCAGTTCTTC. Protein product: CASSLAASGRAVYNEQFF. Supplemented by reference TRBV5-1 and TRBJ2-1, the full variable domain reads KAGVTQTPRYLIKTRGQQVTLSCSPISGHRSVSWYQQTPGQGLQFLFEYFSETQRNKGNFPGRFSGRQFSNSRSEMNVSTLELGDSALYLCASSLAASGRAVYNEQFFGPGTRLTVL.

This clone appeared a single time. The DNA is omitted, as the CDR3 cannot be located on it reliably, and the CDR3 follows TCRdb's listing. The rearrangement joins TRBV5-1 to TRBJ1-4; the D segment call TRBD1 is taken from the table without a DNA check. With termini counted, the CDR3 has 12 amino acids. CDR1 and CDR2 from the germline V gene are SGHRS and YFSETQ. CDR3 loop: CASSNVGTGADF.

The chain couples TRBV2 to TRBJ1-1; tentative D call: TRBD1 (5 bases). Germline V gene lookup returns CDR1 SNHLY and CDR2 FYNNEI. This CDR3 has 13 residues. The V gene lost 6 bases and the J gene lost 0 bases, with 8 bases spanning the gap. This CDR3 is CASRGEVNTEAFF. The CDR3 DNA reads TGTGCCAGCAGGGGGGAGGTGAACACTGAAGCTTTCTTT.

The V and J genes are TRBV12-5 and TRBJ2-5, with 8 bases fitting TRBD2. Germline V gene sequence: CDR1 LGHNT, CDR2 FRNRAP. The CDR3 runs to 12 residues. The V gene end was trimmed by 6 bases and the J gene end by 7 bases; junction bases not matched to a gene: 4. CDR3 protein: CASGTGGRTQYF. The CDR3 bases are TGTGCTAGTGGCACGGGGGGGCGGACCCAGTACTTC.

CDR3 DNA: TGCGCCAGCAGCCAAGGAGGGCTAAGCTCCTACGAGCAGTACTTC. This encodes CASSQGGLSSYEQYF. The J gene is TRBJ2-7, the V gene TRBV4-3, with D perhaps TRBD2 (5 bases). CDR3 size: 15 residues. Looked up from germline, CDR1 is LGHNA and CDR2 is YSLEER. With 1 base removed from V and 0 bases from J, the gap between germline ends came to 10 bases.

The chain joins TRBV7-8 to TRBJ1-5; D is unresolved. Deletions cut 1 base from V and 5 bases from J, with 12 bases between. Germline V gene sequence: CDR1 SGHVS, CDR2 FQNEAQ. The length of the CDR3 is 15 residues. CDR3 nucleotides: TGTGCCAGCAGCTTAGAGGCGGGGTTCGATCAGCCCCAGCATTTT. Encoded protein: CASSLEAGFDQPQHF.

The chain uses TRBV19 and TRBJ2-7; TRBD1 matches at 8 bases. The CDR3 extends over 14 amino acids. Germline lookup yields CDR1 LNHDA and CDR2 SQIVND (reference sequence). Trimming cost V 5 bases and J 4 bases; bases outside gene matches: 7. CDR3 in DNA: TGTGCCAGTAGTGGACAGGGTTCCAAATACGAGCAGTACTTC. This gives the protein CASSGQGSKYEQYF. The full variable domain, completed using reference TRBV19 and TRBJ2-7, is DGGITQSPKYLFRKEGQNVTLSCEQNLNHDAMYWYRQDPGQGLRLIYYSQIVNDFQKGDIAEGYSVSREKKESFPLTVTSAQKNPTAFYLCASSGQGSKYEQYFGPGTRLTVT.

This chain joins TRBV13 and TRBJ1-6; 10 bases align to TRBD1. The CDR3 length is 15 residues. Germline values: CDR1 PRHDT, CDR2 FYEKMQ (reference sequence). J lost 7 bases, V lost 3 bases, and 3 bases had no gene match. CDR3 protein: CASSFSDRGNSPLHF. The CDR3 DNA reads TGTGCCAGCAGCTTTTCGGACAGGGGGAATTCACCCCTCCACTTT.

The chain couples TRBV30 to TRBJ2-7; maybe TRBD2 (7 bases). The CDR3 runs to 14 residues. Germline V gene lookup returns CDR1 GTSNPN and CDR2 SVGIG (reference sequence). Between the trimmed V and J ends, which lost 1 base and 2 bases, there was a span of 12 bases. In nucleotides, the CDR3 is TGTGCCTGGAGTGGCGGGGGCCAAACCTACGAGCAGTACTTC. Amino acid sequence: CAWSGGGQTYEQYF.

The chain combines TRBV27 with TRBJ2-5, with D possibly TRBD2 on 5 matching bases. Germline CDR1 is MNHEY and CDR2 is SMNVEV (reference sequence). The CDR3 is made up of 13 amino acids. V shed 0 bases and J shed 7 bases, with 9 bases lying between them. CDR3 sequence: CASSLSRAGTQYF. CDR3 in DNA: TGTGCCAGCAGTTTATCGAGGGCGGGGACCCAGTACTTC.

CDR3 amino acids: CASAGGAGEQYF. CDR3 DNA: TGCGCCAGCGCGGGGGGGGCTGGCGAGCAGTACTTC. The rearrangement uses TRBV4-1 and TRBJ2-7; 9 bases agree with TRBD2. Unmatched junction bases numbered 5, after V lost 8 bases and J lost 6 bases. CDR3 length: 12 residues. Germline assignment: CDR1 MGHRA and CDR2 YSYEKL.

V and J are TRBV13 and TRBJ2-3, with 7 positions matching TRBD2. Germline CDR1 is PRHDT and CDR2 is FYEKMQ (reference sequence). The CDR3 has 15 residues. The V segment lost 5 bases and the J segment 0 bases; nucleotides outside the gene matches: 5. The CDR3 DNA reads as TGTGCCAGCAGCCCCAGCGGGGACAGCACAGATACGCAGTATTTT. This sequence encodes CASSPSGDSTDTQYF.

Comments on this clone: Mismatch with germline at one junction end may stem from a read error. V and J are TRBV29-1 and TRBJ1-2, with D hard to call. In germline, CDR1 is SQVTM, CDR2 ANQGSEA. There are 12 residues in the CDR3. The CDR3: CSGEGLDYGYTF. CDR3 in DNA: TGCAGCGGTGAAGGGCTAGATTATGGCTACACCTTC.

The CDR3 DNA reads as TGTGCCAGCAGAAAAGAGCGGGAGTGGGTCTACGAGCAGTACTTC. Protein: CASRKEREWVYEQYF. This chain links TRBV6-5 with TRBJ2-7; 8 bases match TRBD2. This CDR3 spans 15 amino acids. Losses at the gene ends were 6 bases for V and 3 bases for J; bases not matched to a gene: 10. Germline V gene lookup returns CDR1 MNHEY and CDR2 SVGAGI.

The chain recombines TRBV5-1 with TRBJ2-5; weak D call: TRBD1 (6 bases). Trimming stripped 4 bases from V and 5 bases from J, with 18 bases between. CDR3 length: 15 residues. Germline-derived CDR1 and CDR2 are SGHRS and YFSETQ. This CDR3 is CASSQSKQGRETQYF. CDR3 sequence (DNA): TGCGCCAGCAGCCAGTCAAAACAGGGACGGGAGACCCAGTACTTC.

The chain couples TRBV27 to TRBJ2-5; 11 nucleotides align to TRBD2. The length of the CDR3 is 16 residues. V was clipped by 5 bases and J by 4 bases; unmatched bases: 9. Germline-derived CDR1 and CDR2 are MNHEY and SMNVEV (reference sequence). CDR3 bases: TGTGCCAGCAGTCTGGAACTAGCGGGAGTTGCAGAGACCCAGTACTTC. It yields the protein CASSLELAGVAETQYF.